The rows below give T cell receptor beta chains drawn from one sample of a study of blood T cells in healthy people across ages. A single record per CDR3 protein comes from TCRdb applying MiXCR to the 5' RACE reads. The sample shows approximately 760,000 distinct CDR3 sequences, 20% to 25% of them seen only once. These data were likewise used in another study, on T cells of mothers and their children.

The sequencing sample was made of blood. The receptors shown here come from a boy younger than 18 in good health. Each CDR3 is given with its conserved first and last residue. The D gene is left open where the match is weak. Clone size is shown for a subset of rows, as once, few, many or a class of expanded clone.

V	D	J	size	CDR3	DNA
TRBV6-2/TRBV6-3	TRBD1	TRBJ2-4	few	CASSYGTEIQYF	TGTGCCAGCAGTTACGGGACAGAGATTCAGTACTTC
TRBV28	NA	TRBJ2-5	few	CASKRPIQETQYF	TGTGCCAGCAAGAGACCGATCCAAGAGACCCAGTACTTC
TRBV7-9	NA	TRBJ1-1	few	CASSFQGDPEAFF	TGTGCCAGCAGCTTTCAGGGAGATCCTGAAGCTTTCTTT
TRBV6-1	NA	TRBJ1-4	few	CASSGTDREKLFF	TGTGCCAGCAGTGGGACAGACCGCGAAAAACTGTTTTTT
TRBV5-1	TRBD2	TRBJ2-7	few	CASSLLASGSANSYEQYF	TGCGCCAGCAGCTTGTTGGCTAGCGGGAGTGCAAACTCCTACGAGCAGTACTTC
TRBV24-1	NA	TRBJ1-5	NA	CATKSARGSNQPQHF	TGTGCCACCAAGTCGGCGAGGGGTAGCAATCAGCCCCAGCATTTT
TRBV6-1	NA	TRBJ1-3	NA	CASSVRTVGNTIYF	TGTGCCAGCAGCGTTCGGACGGTTGGAAACACCATATATTTT
TRBV20-1	TRBD1	TRBJ1-2	NA	CSAYTGGTNYGYTF	TGCAGTGCTTATACAGGGGGAACCAACTATGGCTACACCTTC
TRBV12-3/TRBV12-4	NA	TRBJ2-3	few	CASFTSDLGDTQYF	TGTGCCAGCTTTACATCTGATCTGGGGGATACGCAGTATTTT
TRBV9	NA	TRBJ2-2	NA	CASSVRRNGELFF	TGTGCCAGCAGCGTACGACGCAACGGGGAGCTGTTTTTT
TRBV20-1	NA	TRBJ2-5	NA	CSAMPGEQETQYF	TGCAGTGCTATGCCCGGAGAACAAGAGACCCAGTACTTC
TRBV29-1	TRBD1	TRBJ1-4	few	CSVAAGGEKLFF	TGCAGCGTTGCGGCAGGGGGTGAAAAACTGTTTTTT
TRBV9	TRBD1	TRBJ1-6	few	CASSGGTGSSPLHF	TGTGCCAGCAGCGGGGGGACAGGCTCTTCACCCCTCCACTTT
TRBV20-1	TRBD2	TRBJ2-1	NA	CSARGASGTWDEQFF	TGCAGTGCTAGAGGGGCTAGCGGGACGTGGGATGAGCAGTTCTTC
TRBV4-1	NA	TRBJ1-5	few	CASSQVGVSDQPQHF	TGCGCCAGCAGCCAAGTAGGGGTAAGCGATCAGCCCCAGCATTTT
TRBV12-3/TRBV12-4	NA	TRBJ2-3	once	CASSFSQGTDTQYF	TGTGCCAGCAGTTTCAGTCAGGGGACAGATACGCAGTATTTT
TRBV6-6	NA	TRBJ2-7	NA	CASSYEGTYEQYF	TGTGCCAGCAGTTATGAGGGAACCTACGAGCAGTACTTC
TRBV5-4	NA	TRBJ2-7	NA	CASSLGGIAREQYF	TGTGCCAGCAGCTTAGGAGGGATCGCGAGGGAGCAGTACTTC
TRBV5-1	TRBD2	TRBJ2-3	NA	CASSFPFSGGDTDTQYF	TGCGCCAGCAGCTTCCCATTTAGCGGGGGAGACACAGATACGCAGTATTTT
TRBV24-1	NA	TRBJ2-5	few	CATLSDLGTQYF	TGTGCCACCCTGAGCGACCTAGGGACCCAGTACTTC
TRBV5-1	NA	TRBJ2-7	few	CASSLGGPAGSYEQYF	TGCGCCAGCAGCTTGGGGGGCCCAGCGGGCTCCTACGAGCAGTACTTC
TRBV20-1	NA	TRBJ2-7	NA	CSASLPGGSYEQYF	TGCAGTGCTAGTTTACCAGGAGGCTCCTACGAGCAGTACTTC
TRBV29-1	TRBD2	TRBJ2-7	NA	CSVEEGGVHEQYF	TGCAGCGTTGAAGAGGGGGGGGTCCACGAGCAGTACTTC
TRBV27	NA	TRBJ2-7	NA	CASSPVIQTVSYEQYF	TGTGCCAGCAGCCCTGTTATCCAGACAGTTTCCTACGAGCAGTACTTC
TRBV18	NA	TRBJ1-1	NA	CASSQAPNTEAFF	TGTGCCAGCTCACAAGCTCCAAACACTGAAGCTTTCTTT
TRBV4-1	NA	TRBJ2-7	few	CASSHAAGPTYEQYF	TGCGCCAGCAGCCATGCAGCCGGGCCCACCTACGAGCAGTACTTC
TRBV29-1	NA	TRBJ1-1	NA	CSSMTVMNTEAFF	TGCAGCTCCATGACAGTTATGAACACTGAAGCTTTCTTT
TRBV7-2	TRBD2	TRBJ2-1	few	CASISSGFSYNEQFF	TGTGCCAGCATATCTAGCGGCTTCTCCTACAATGAGCAGTTCTTC
TRBV3-1	TRBD1	TRBJ2-3	NA	CASGAGGADTQYF	TGTGCCAGTGGGGCAGGGGGCGCAGATACGCAGTATTTT
TRBV7-2	NA	TRBJ2-5	NA	CASSTGGGRETQYF	TGTGCCAGCAGCACCGGCGGGGGCCGGGAGACCCAGTACTTC
TRBV7-9	NA	TRBJ2-5	few	CASSLGEGTRETQYF	TGTGCCAGCAGCTTAGGCGAGGGGACCCGAGAGACCCAGTACTTC
TRBV5-6	NA	TRBJ2-7	NA	CASSSSLAYEQYF	TGTGCCAGCAGCTCGAGTCTTGCCTACGAGCAGTACTTC
TRBV29-1	NA	TRBJ2-1	NA	CSVERGTRFDEQFF	TGCAGCGTTGAACGTGGCACTCGATTCGATGAGCAGTTCTTC
TRBV7-9	TRBD1	TRBJ2-7	few	CASSSELDRPYEQYF	TGTGCCAGCAGCTCAGAACTGGACAGGCCGTACGAGCAGTACTTC
TRBV20-1	TRBD2	TRBJ2-3	NA	CSASKTSGGTDTQYF	TGCAGTGCCTCCAAGACTAGCGGAGGCACAGATACGCAGTATTTT
TRBV12-3/TRBV12-4	NA	TRBJ2-2	NA	CASAGTFTGELFF	TGTGCCAGCGCTGGGACCTTCACCGGGGAGCTGTTTTTT
TRBV6-2/TRBV6-3	NA	TRBJ2-2	few	CASSYSAGVTSSGELFF	TGTGCCAGCAGTTACTCTGCTGGGGTGACCAGTTCCGGGGAGCTGTTTTTT
TRBV7-9	TRBD2	TRBJ2-1	NA	CASSPLTSGGPSYNEQFF	TGTGCCAGCAGCCCCTTAACTAGCGGGGGGCCCTCCTACAATGAGCAGTTCTTC
TRBV7-9	TRBD1	TRBJ2-5	NA	CASVQTGDGETQYF	TGTGCCAGCGTCCAGACAGGGGACGGAGAGACCCAGTACTTC
TRBV11-3	NA	TRBJ2-3	NA	CASRGDTDTQYF	TGTGCCAGCAGAGGAGACACAGATACGCAGTATTTT
TRBV6-4	TRBD2	TRBJ2-3	few	CASSVNGGAGGDTQYF	TGTGCCAGCAGTGTGAACGGGGGGGCCGGGGGAGATACGCAGTATTTT
TRBV24-1	TRBD1	TRBJ2-5	few	CATSDYLQGARETQYF	TGTGCCACCAGTGACTACTTACAGGGGGCTCGAGAGACCCAGTACTTC
TRBV7-9	NA	TRBJ2-5	NA	CASSLPPTSETQYF	TGTGCCAGCAGCTTACCTCCTACCTCGGAGACCCAGTACTTC
TRBV6-2/TRBV6-3	NA	TRBJ2-4	NA	CASSSPPQAKNIQYF	TGTGCCAGCAGTTCCCCTCCGCAGGCCAAAAACATTCAGTACTTC
TRBV27	NA	TRBJ2-5	NA	CASSLLGGKETQYF	TGTGCCAGCAGTTTACTCGGCGGGAAGGAGACCCAGTACTTC
TRBV7-2	TRBD2	TRBJ2-5	NA	CASSPEAGATQETQYF	TGTGCCAGCAGCCCCGAAGCGGGGGCGACCCAAGAGACCCAGTACTTC
TRBV4-1	NA	TRBJ1-1	NA	CASSRLTRAPVTEAFF	TGCGCCAGCAGCCGGCTAACCCGGGCCCCGGTCACTGAAGCTTTCTTT
TRBV24-1	TRBD1	TRBJ2-7	few	CATSDPDRDYEQYF	TGTGCCACCAGTGACCCGGACAGGGACTACGAGCAGTACTTC
TRBV20-1	NA	TRBJ2-1	NA	CSANDGARDEQFF	TGCAGTGCTAATGACGGGGCTAGGGATGAGCAGTTCTTC
TRBV7-8	NA	TRBJ1-1	few	CASSPRSQFSAEAFF	TGTGCCAGCAGCCCCCGGTCTCAATTTTCCGCTGAAGCTTTCTTT
TRBV12-3/TRBV12-4	NA	TRBJ2-1	NA	CASSKGTNEQFF	TGTGCCAGCAGCAAAGGGACGAATGAGCAGTTCTTC
TRBV27	NA	TRBJ2-7	NA	CASSLAGRVYEQYF	TGTGCCAGCAGTTTAGCGGGAAGGGTCTACGAGCAGTACTTC
TRBV11-3	NA	TRBJ2-1	NA	CASSLQLLDSQYNEQFF	TGTGCCAGCAGCTTGCAGCTTCTAGACAGCCAATACAATGAGCAGTTCTTC
TRBV6-2/TRBV6-3	NA	TRBJ2-2	few	CATLKVVAEPTGELFF	TGTGCCACCCTTAAGGTGGTAGCGGAGCCCACCGGGGAGCTGTTTTTT
TRBV29-1	NA	TRBJ2-7	NA	CSVEDRGIGHYEQYF	TGCAGCGTTGAAGATCGTGGTATTGGCCACTACGAGCAGTACTTC
TRBV4-1	NA	TRBJ2-7	many	CASSRGQGTYEQYF	TGTGCCAGCTCCCGGGGACAAGGGACCTACGAGCAGTACTTC
TRBV29-1	TRBD1	TRBJ2-5	NA	CSGGQLKETQYF	TGCAGCGGGGGACAGTTAAAAGAGACCCAGTACTTC
TRBV20-1	TRBD2	TRBJ2-1	few	CSVGLADSPSNEQFF	TGCAGTGTCGGGCTAGCGGACTCCCCGAGCAATGAGCAGTTCTTC
TRBV20-1	TRBD2	TRBJ2-1	NA	CSAMTGTSGDNEQFF	TGCAGTGCTATGACCGGGACTAGCGGTGACAATGAGCAGTTCTTC
TRBV20-1	TRBD1	TRBJ2-1	NA	CSARDLQGATYNEQFF	TGCAGTGCTAGAGATCTGCAGGGGGCGACCTACAATGAGCAGTTCTTC